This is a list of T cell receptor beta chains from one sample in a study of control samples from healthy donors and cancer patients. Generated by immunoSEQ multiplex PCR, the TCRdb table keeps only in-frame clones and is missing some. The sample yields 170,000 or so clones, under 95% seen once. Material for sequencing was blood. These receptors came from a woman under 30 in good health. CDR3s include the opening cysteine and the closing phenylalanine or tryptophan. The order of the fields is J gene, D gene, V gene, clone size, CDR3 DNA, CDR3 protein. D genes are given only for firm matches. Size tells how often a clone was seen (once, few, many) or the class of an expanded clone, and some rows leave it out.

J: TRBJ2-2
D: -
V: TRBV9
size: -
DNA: TGTGCCAGCAGCGGACCAGGACAATCGGGGACCGGGGAGCTGTTTTTT
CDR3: CASSGPGQSGTGELFF

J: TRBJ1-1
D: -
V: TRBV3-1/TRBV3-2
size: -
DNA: TGTGCCAGCAGCCAAGAGTGGGGTCTGGGGGCTTTCTTT
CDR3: CASSQEWGLGAFF

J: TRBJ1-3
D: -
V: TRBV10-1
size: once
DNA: TGCGCCAGCAGTGACGGGCTCTCTGGAAACACCATATATTTT
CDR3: CASSDGLSGNTIYF

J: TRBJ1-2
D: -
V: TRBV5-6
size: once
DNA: TGTGCCAGCAGCTTGACAGGGTCACATGGCTACACCTTC
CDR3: CASSLTGSHGYTF

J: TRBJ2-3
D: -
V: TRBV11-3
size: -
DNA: TGTGCCAGCAGCTTCCGACTAGATTTAGTTTTTAACACAGATACGCAGTATTTT
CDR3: CASSFRLDLVFNTDTQYF

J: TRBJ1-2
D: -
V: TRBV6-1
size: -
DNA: TGTGCCAGCAGTGAAGGGGGCGGACAGATTAACTATGGCTACACCTTC
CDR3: CASSEGGGQINYGYTF

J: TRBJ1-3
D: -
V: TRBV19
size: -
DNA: TGTGCCAGTAGTACGACGGCGCTGGGGAACACCATATATTTT
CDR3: CASSTTALGNTIYF

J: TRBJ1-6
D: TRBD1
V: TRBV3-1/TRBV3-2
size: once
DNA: TGTGCCAGCGGGTATGGGACAGGTAATTCACCCCTCCACTTT
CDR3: CASGYGTGNSPLHF

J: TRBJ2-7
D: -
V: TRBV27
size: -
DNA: TGTGCCAGCGGGGACTACGAGCAGTACTTC
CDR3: CASGDYEQYF

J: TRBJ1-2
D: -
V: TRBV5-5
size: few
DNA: TGTGCCAGCAGCTGGCAGGGAGAAGGCTATGGCTACACCTTC
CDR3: CASSWQGEGYGYTF

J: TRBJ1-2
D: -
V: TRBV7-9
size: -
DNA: TGTGCCAGCAGCTTAGTTGGTTACAGCCCTAACTATGGCTACACCTTC
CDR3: CASSLVGYSPNYGYTF

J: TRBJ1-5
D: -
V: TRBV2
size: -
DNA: TGTGCCAACGGACCGGCGCAGGGGCCCCAGCATTTT
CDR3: CANGPAQGPQHF